These T cell receptor beta chains were read from a single sample in a study of tumor and adjacent non-tumor tissue in lung cancer. TCRdb redid the calling of the multiplex PCR reads with MiXCR, one entry per CDR3 protein. The table shows 90,000 to 110,000 distinct CDR3 sequences, with roughly 73% occurring only once. Sequencing was carried out using lung tumor tissue. Source of these receptors: a woman aged 60 to 75 with non-small cell lung cancer. CDR3s include the opening cysteine and the closing phenylalanine or tryptophan. D genes are given only for firm matches. Clone size appears in some rows only: once, few, many, or a class for an expanded clone.

CDR3nt,CDR3aa,j_gene,d_gene,v_gene,abundance
TGTGCCAGCAGTGAATCGCCGTGGGATGCGCAGTATTTT,CASSESPWDAQYF,TRBJ2-3,NA,TRBV6-1,NA
TGTGCCAGCAGTTTATCTGGGCAGGGGGCCACAGATACGCAGAGTTTT,CASSLSGQGATDTQSF,TRBJ2-3,TRBD1,TRBV28,NA
TGCAGCGCTAGAGGTGCGGCAGCGGGTCTAAGCTCCTATGAGCAGTACTTC,CSARGAAAGLSSYEQYF,TRBJ2-7,NA,TRBV20-1,NA
TGTGCCAGCGGTGATCCCCCAGGTGGGGGCTCCTACGAGCAGTACTTC,CASGDPPGGGSYEQYF,TRBJ2-7,NA,TRBV28,few
TGCAGTGCCCCTGATGCCGCCAGGACTAGCGGGAGAGGCAAGCAGTTCTTC,CSAPDAARTSGRGKQFF,TRBJ2-1,TRBD2,TRBV20-1,NA
TGCAGTGCCCTGAGGGGGGCCGGGGAACTGTTTTTT,CSALRGAGELFF,TRBJ2-2,NA,TRBV20-1,NA
TGCAGTGTCGAGAGACGAAATCAGCCCCTGCATTTT,CSVERRNQPLHF,TRBJ1-5,NA,TRBV20-1,NA
TGTGCCACCCAAAATTCCGGGACAGGGTCCTACGAGCAGTACTTC,CATQNSGTGSYEQYF,TRBJ2-7,TRBD1,TRBV6-1,many
TGTGCCGGCAACTTAGAAGCAAGTAATTCACCCGTCCACTTT,CAGNLEASNSPVHF,TRBJ1-6,NA,TRBV11-2,once
TGTGCCAGCGACCGGGACATAGACGCAGATATGCAGTATTTT,CASDRDIDADMQYF,TRBJ2-3,NA,TRBV6-1,NA